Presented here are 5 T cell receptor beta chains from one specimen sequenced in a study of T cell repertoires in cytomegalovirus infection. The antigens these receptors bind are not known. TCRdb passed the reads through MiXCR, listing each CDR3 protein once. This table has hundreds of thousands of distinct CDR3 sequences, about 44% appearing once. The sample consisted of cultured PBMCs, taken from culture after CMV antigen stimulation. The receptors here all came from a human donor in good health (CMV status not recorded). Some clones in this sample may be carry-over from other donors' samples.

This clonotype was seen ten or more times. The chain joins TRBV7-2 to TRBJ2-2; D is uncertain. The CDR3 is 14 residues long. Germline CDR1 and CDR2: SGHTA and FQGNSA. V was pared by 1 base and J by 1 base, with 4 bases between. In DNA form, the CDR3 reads TGTGCCAGCAGCTTAGGTGGGAACACCGGGGAGCTGTTTTTT. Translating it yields CASSLGGNTGELFF.

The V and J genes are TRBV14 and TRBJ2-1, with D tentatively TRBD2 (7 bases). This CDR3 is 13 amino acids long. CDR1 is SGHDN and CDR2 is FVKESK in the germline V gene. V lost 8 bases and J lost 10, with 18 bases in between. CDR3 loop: CASPRAGGLEQFF. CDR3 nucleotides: TGTGCCAGCCCTCGGGCCGGGGGGCTGGAGCAGTTCTTC. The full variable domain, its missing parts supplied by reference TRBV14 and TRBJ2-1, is EAGVTQFPSHSVIEKGQTVTLRCDPISGHDNLYWYRRVMGKEIKFLLHFVKESKQDESGMPNNRFLAERTGGTYSTLKVQPAELEDSGVYFCASPRAGGLEQFFGPGTRLTVL.

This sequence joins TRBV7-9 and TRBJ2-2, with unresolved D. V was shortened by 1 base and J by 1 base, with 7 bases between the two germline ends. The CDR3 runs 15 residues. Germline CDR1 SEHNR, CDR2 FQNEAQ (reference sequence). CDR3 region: CASSLVGRNTGELFF. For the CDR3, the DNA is TGTGCCAGCAGCTTAGTTGGCAGGAACACCGGGGAGCTGTTTTTT.

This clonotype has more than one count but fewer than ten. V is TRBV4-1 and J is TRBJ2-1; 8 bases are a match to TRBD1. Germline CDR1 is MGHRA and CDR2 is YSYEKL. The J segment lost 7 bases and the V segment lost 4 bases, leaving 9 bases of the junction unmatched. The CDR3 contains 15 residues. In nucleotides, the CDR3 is TGCGCCAGCAGCCGCGAACAGGGGGGTTGGAATGAGCAGTTCTTC. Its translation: CASSREQGGWNEQFF.

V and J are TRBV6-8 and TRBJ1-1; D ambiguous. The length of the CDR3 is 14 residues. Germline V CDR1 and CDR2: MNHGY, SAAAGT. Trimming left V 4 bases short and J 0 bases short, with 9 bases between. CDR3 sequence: CASSSGIMNTEAFF. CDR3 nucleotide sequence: TGTGCCAGCAGTTCCGGGATTATGAACACTGAAGCTTTCTTT.